This TCR beta chain appears in the sequencing data of a study of beta chain features in type 1 diabetes. What was sequenced were expressed TCRB transcripts, since all of the isolated RNA had been reverse transcribed. There were around 3.5 million reads on average in the naive, central memory and regulatory T cell samples. Some clones are missing from TCRdb's copy, which holds only in-frame ones; the method was immunoSEQ multiplex PCR. The sample holds about 160,000 clones; approximately 9% are singletons and the top ten take approximately 2.2%. A sort by CD45RO/CCR7/CD25/CD127/CD95/CD27 yielded CD4+ naive, central memory, regulatory and stem cell-like memory cells. This clone showed up many times. The CDR3 is 12 amino acids. The germline V gene encodes CDR1 SQVTM and CDR2 ANQGSEA. Trimming removed 7 bases from V and 5 bases from J, with 13 bases in between.

This TCR came from a woman aged 18-29 years in good health. The chain has TRBV29-1 and TRBJ2-3; possible D gene TRBD2, 6 bases. The sequenced sample consisted of central memory CD4+ T cells from blood. The chain's CDR3 is CSGADGGDTQYF. The CDR3, as DNA: TGCAGCGGTGCCGACGGGGGAGATACGCAGTATTTT.